This TCR beta chain was sequenced during a study of T-cell memory formation after mild COVID-19 (dated by TCRdb to 2020 to 2023). About the full investigation: Most TCR sequence clusters were specific to one of the two donors. In two donors, T-cell clones that expanded and contracted after mild COVID-19 were followed by sequencing TCRalpha and TCRbeta repertoires longitudinally. The cohort comprised two young, previously healthy adult volunteers, one female and one male.

PBMCs were isolated by Ficoll-Paque density gradient centrifugation. What the research found in general, with its limitations: Only a couple of mild cases were covered in the study, and larger cohorts including severe cases with pre-infection samples were considered necessary. Some responding clones were detected in pre-infection memory, which suggested that pre-existing cross-reactive memory T cells had joined the SARS-CoV-2 response. Whether the second-wave clones peaking on day 37 were SARS-CoV-2 specific was not confirmed. Contracting CD4+ clones turned up mainly in the CM and EM memory subsets, whereas EMRA was where CD8+ clones were enriched. Clones contracting from day 15 to 85 had balanced CD4/CD8 phenotypes, while a second wave expanding from day 15 to 37 was biased towards CD4+.

The reads were generated on an Illumina NovaSeq 6000. Using 5'RACE with constant-segment primers, TCRalpha and TCRbeta cDNA libraries were constructed, with sample barcodes and unique molecular identifiers added in the process. Trizol reagent was used to extract RNA from every sample. Libraries were amplified in two PCR steps, with a second sample barcode and Illumina TruSeq adapters added in the second step. The libraries were sequenced on an Illumina NovaSeq using 2 x 150 bp paired-end reads. Regarding the original processing steps: Demultiplexing of reads and collapsing into UMI-guided consensus sequences were performed with migec v1.2.7. Using mixcr v2.1.11, UMI consensuses were aligned to TRA and TRB V and J templates and then assembled into clonotypes. Expanded or contracted clonotypes were those called significant by both edgeR and NoisET, with noise models trained on biological replicates. edgeR calls used a false discovery rate-adjusted p below 0.01 and a log2 fold-change threshold of 1. PCA with hierarchical clustering of max-normalized trajectories of the 1000 most abundant clonotypes was used as exploratory dynamics analysis. Each responding clone was given a CD4 or CD8 phenotype based on the CD4+ and CD8+ repertoires, which had been sequenced separately. TCRdb ran its own pipeline on the public reads, namely fastp trimming at Q25 and MiXCR clone calling, and kept in-frame beta chains. Each CDR3 protein appears once, grouped with its most common genes and DNA. TCRdb, not the authors, supplied the V and J calls. In all, the sample holds approximately 260,000 distinct CDR3 sequences, and around 15% of those were seen once. The ten biggest clones cover under 25% of the sample.

V has 0 bases trimmed and J has 8 bases trimmed; junction bases matching no gene number 12. Its CDR3 holds 16 amino acids, cysteine through phenylalanine. Only CDR3 DNA remains: 48 bases, in frame from the first base. CDR1 and CDR2, per the germline V gene, are SGHTA and FQGNSA. In this sample, this clonotype turned up a few times. What this receptor recognizes is not known. No quality values exist for individual bases; no much larger clone is one base distant. The rearrangement combines TRBV7-2 with TRBJ1-2; 7 of the junction bases match TRBD1. The receptor's source is a man between 18 and 35 years old who had mild COVID-19 (a few samples of this study predate the infection). The sample titles of this study are shuffled in the database, so cell type and time point are left out; the donor was told from shared clones. Material for sequencing was PBMCs or a T cell subset sorted from them (not recorded which). The bases are TGTGCCAGCAGCTTAGCGCGAGGGACAGTCGGGGGAGGCTACACCTTC. The translation is CASSLARGTVGGGYTF. Joined to the reference TRBV7-2 and TRBJ1-2 proteins, this CDR3 gives the full variable domain: GAGVSQSPSNKVTEKGKDVELRCDPISGHTALYWYRQSLGQGLEFLIYFQGNSAPDKSGLPSDRFSAERTGGSVSTLTIQRTQQEDSAVYLCASSLARGTVGGGYTFGSGTRLTVV.